This TCR beta chain was documented in a study of cytomegalovirus exposure and HLA in healthy donors. Study observations and caveats: In a later analysis, a missense DCLRE1C variant was linked to TCR beta V- and J-gene trimming.

Trimming left V 4 bases short and J 4 bases short, with 20 bases between. Germline lookup yields CDR1 LNHDA and CDR2 SQIVND (reference sequence). There are 18 residues in the CDR3. A multiplex PCR was run with 60 Vbeta primers and 13 Jbeta primers. Libraries were prepared by immunoSEQ multiplex PCR; TCRdb keeps only in-frame clonotypes and omits some of them. The sample lists more than 200,000 clones, about 81% occurring once. Turning to this clone: Its target is unknown.

The sample consisted of PBMCs. The chain recombines TRBV19 with TRBJ2-6, with D possibly TRBD1 on 5 matching bases. The sequence came from a man aged 40-50 years in good health and CMV-seropositive. In DNA form, the CDR3 reads TGTGCCAGTAGTACCGTCCTAGGGGCCGCCTGGGGGGCCAACGTCCTGACTTTC. As protein: CASSTVLGAAWGANVLTF.